Below, 9 T cell receptor beta chains from the same sample are listed, as sequenced in a study of T cell responses to AZD1222 COVID-19 vaccine. Here immunoSEQ multiplex PCR was the method, and the copy in TCRdb shows in-frame clones only, minus some. Among under 200,000 clones, around 95% were seen once, and the ten largest hold approximately 0.6%. The starting material was peripheral blood, obtained on day 0 of AZD1222 vaccination. All receptors come from an adult in good health.

V usage is TRBV6-5 and J usage is TRBJ1-4; D gene unclear. Trimming removed 5 bases from V and 0 bases from J, with 7 bases in between. The CDR3 totals 14 residues. Per germline, CDR1 MNHEY and CDR2 SVGAGI. The CDR3 region is CASSTTATNEKLFF. The CDR3 DNA reads as TGTGCCAGCAGTACGACTGCAACTAATGAAAAACTGTTTTTT.

The chain recombines TRBV3-1 (or the pseudogene TRBV3-2) with TRBJ1-4; tentatively, D is TRBD1 (5 bases). V gave up 8 bases and J gave up 0 bases, with 19 bases separating them. The CDR3 runs 17 residues. Germline CDR1 is LGHDT and CDR2 is YNNKEL (reference sequence). The CDR3 region is CASGGADYSTTNEKLFF. DNA for the CDR3: TGTGCCAGCGGGGGAGCGGACTACTCCACAACTAATGAAAAACTGTTTTTT.

The table lists this clone with a count of one. The chain combines TRBV6-6 with TRBJ1-2; the match to TRBD1 covers 7 bases. Per the germline V gene, CDR1 is MNHNY and CDR2 is SVGAGI (reference sequence). V shed 1 base and J 8 bases; nucleotides not matched to a gene: 10. The length of the CDR3 is 15 residues. The CDR3 DNA reads TGTGCCAGCAGTTACTGGACAGGTGCGTCTGAGGGCTACACCTTC. This encodes CASSYWTGASEGYTF.

The chain recombines TRBV2 with TRBJ1-5; no clear D gene. With 4 bases removed from V and 1 base from J, the gap between germline ends came to 8 bases. The germline CDR1 and CDR2 sequences are SNHLY and FYNNEI. CDR3 length: 14 amino acids. In DNA, the CDR3 is TGTGCCAGCAGTGGCACGGCAAGCAATCAGCCCCAGCATTTT. Translated, it gives CASSGTASNQPQHF.

This chain uses TRBV27 with TRBJ2-1, with D possibly TRBD2 on 5 matching bases. This CDR3 has 16 amino acids. The germline V gene encodes CDR1 MNHEY and CDR2 SMNVEV (reference sequence). Trimming removed 3 bases from V and 6 bases from J, with 18 bases in between. The CDR3 reads CASSFLGLAGANEQFF. DNA for the CDR3: TGTGCCAGCAGTTTCCTTGGGCTAGCAGGCGCCAATGAGCAGTTCTTC.

The gene calls are TRBV3-1 (or the pseudogene TRBV3-2) and TRBJ1-4, with D maybe TRBD1 (5 bases). V was clipped by 1 base and J by 0 bases, with 15 bases between them. The CDR3 totals 18 residues. CDR1 is LGHDT, CDR2 YNNKEL, per germline (reference sequence). DNA of the CDR3: TGTGCCAGCAGCCAAGGAGGGACGCGAAAGGCAACTAATGAAAAACTGTTTTTT. Translated, it gives CASSQGGTRKATNEKLFF.

This sequence joins TRBV13 and TRBJ2-1; 7 nucleotides align to TRBD2. This CDR3 is built from 15 residues. V shed 5 bases and J 0 bases; nucleotides not matched to a gene: 4. CDR1 is PRHDT and CDR2 is FYEKMQ in the germline V gene (reference sequence). CDR3 bases: TGTGCCAGCAGCCAAGGGGACTACTCCTACAATGAGCAGTTCTTC. Protein: CASSQGDYSYNEQFF.

This chain uses TRBV20-1 with TRBJ2-7; D is perhaps TRBD1 or TRBD2 (7 bases each). The CDR3 extends over 17 amino acids. V lost 3 bases and J lost 0, with 21 bases in between. Germline loops: CDR1 DFQATT, CDR2 SNEGSKA (reference sequence). Here the CDR3 reads CSASSPRGGTSSYEQYF. For the CDR3, the DNA is TGCAGTGCTAGTTCGCCCAGGGGGGGGACGAGCTCCTACGAGCAGTACTTC.

V is TRBV20-1 and J is TRBJ1-2; D remains unclear. Trimming stripped 7 bases from V and 5 bases from J, with 11 bases between. The CDR3 runs to 11 residues. Per germline, CDR1 DFQATT and CDR2 SNEGSKA (reference sequence). DNA of the CDR3: TGCAGTGTCCCCGACCTTTATGGCTACACCTTC. Amino acids: CSVPDLYGYTF.